One TCR beta chain is described in this entry. Primers used in a second PCR of about 6 to 11 cycles were a sample-barcoded 5' primer and a J-beta primer mix. MiXCR, applied by TCRdb to the 5' RACE reads, yields one record per CDR3 protein. The table shows some 880,000 distinct CDR3 sequences, with 36% occurring only once. Total RNA amounts of at least 6 micrograms were extracted per sample. This record belongs to a study of blood T cells in healthy people across ages. Trimming pared 2 bases from V and 4 bases from J, leaving 13 bases between. The CDR3 is made up of 16 amino acids. Germline CDR1 KGHDR, CDR2 SFDVKD.

The V and J genes are TRBV24-1 and TRBJ2-2, with D perhaps TRBD2 (6 bases). The receptor's source is a young man in good health. The sample was blood. The CDR3 nucleotides read TGTGCCACCAGTGATTCCGGGGGAGAACCCACCGGGGAGCTGTTTTTT. Translating it yields CATSDSGGEPTGELFF.